Listed here are 20 T cell receptor beta chains from one sample, sequenced in a study of cytomegalovirus exposure and HLA in healthy donors. Sequencing used immunoSEQ multiplex PCR; TCRdb keeps in-frame clones, though not all of them. Of about 180,000 clones listed, 85% are singletons. Sequencing was performed on PBMCs. The source of these receptors is a young man in good health and CMV-seropositive.

The chain is built from TRBV5-1 and TRBJ1-2; D is unclear. Germline CDR1 reads SGHRS; CDR2 reads YFSETQ. The CDR3 contains 14 residues. V dropped 1 base and J dropped 2 bases, with 9 bases sitting between them. The CDR3 reads CASSLPGKNYGYTF. CDR3 nucleotides: TGCGCCAGCAGCTTGCCGGGGAAGAACTATGGCTACACCTTC.

J is TRBJ2-3 and V is TRBV6-5; 9 nucleotides line up with TRBD1. The CDR3 is 14 residues long. Germline lookup yields CDR1 MNHEY and CDR2 SVGAGI. J gave up 4 bases and V 5 bases, and 4 bases lay outside the gene matches. The CDR3 DNA is TGTGCCAGCAGTACAGGGGGCGGGGCAGATACGCAGTATTTT. This encodes CASSTGGGADTQYF.

The CDR3 here is CAWRSSGANVLTF. CDR3 bases: TGTGCCTGGAGGAGCTCTGGGGCCAACGTCCTGACTTTC. The chain carries TRBV30 and TRBJ2-6; D unresolved. In germline, CDR1 is GTSNPN, CDR2 SVGIG (reference sequence). Trimming cost V 3 bases and J 0 bases, with 3 bases left between them. This CDR3 has 13 residues.

Many counts were recorded for this clone. The CDR3 bases are TGTGCCAGCAGTTTAGGAGGTGAGGGCATAACTGAAGCTTTCTTT. Protein sequence: CASSLGGEGITEAFF. The chain has TRBV27 and TRBJ1-1; no firm D call. Germline CDR1 MNHEY, CDR2 SMNVEV (reference sequence). Trimming cost V 2 bases and J 5 bases, with 15 bases left between them. The CDR3 is made up of 15 amino acids.

The chain joins TRBV10-1 to TRBJ2-1; 7 bases are shared with TRBD2. The CDR3 contains 14 residues. V was pared by 3 bases and J by 8 bases, with 7 bases of the junction left unmatched. Germline V gives CDR1 WNHNN, CDR2 SYGVQD (reference sequence). CDR3: CASSESGNIDEQFF. For the CDR3, the DNA is TGCGCCAGCAGTGAAAGCGGGAATATAGATGAGCAGTTCTTC.

V gene TRBV7-6 combines with J gene TRBJ2-7, with D possibly TRBD2 on 6 matching bases. CDR1 and CDR2 from the germline V gene are SGHVS and FNYEAQ. The CDR3 consists of 14 residues. With 5 bases removed from V and 6 bases from J, the gap between germline ends came to 17 bases. The CDR3 loop reads CASSALGGIGEQYF. The DNA of the CDR3 is TGTGCCAGCAGCGCCCTGGGGGGAATAGGCGAGCAGTACTTC.

The chain joins TRBV5-4 to TRBJ2-1, with D perhaps matching TRBD2 (6 bases). The CDR3 length is 16 residues. CDR1 and CDR2 from the germline V gene are SGHNT and YYREEE (reference sequence). V gave up 3 bases and J gave up 4 bases, with 17 bases separating them. CDR3 nucleotide sequence: TGTGCCAGCAGCTCCTCCGGGGGAAGAGGATACAATGAGCAGTTCTTC. Protein sequence: CASSSSGGRGYNEQFF.

This clone came up once. This chain's CDR3 is CASSPFLASSYEQYF. CDR3 nucleotide sequence: TGTGCCAGCAGCCCCTTTTTAGCCAGCTCCTACGAGCAGTACTTC. The chain links TRBV11-1 to TRBJ2-7; D is unclear. The CDR3 spans 15 residues. V lost 5 bases to trimming and J lost 0 bases, with 14 bases between them. Germline CDR1 SGHAT, CDR2 FQDESV (reference sequence).

The chain has TRBV28 and TRBJ2-7; 8 nucleotides align to TRBD1. Losses at the gene ends were 1 base for V and 5 bases for J; bases not matched to a gene: 7. CDR1 is MDHEN and CDR2 is SYDVKM in the germline V gene. The CDR3 extends over 15 amino acids. As DNA, the CDR3 is TGTGCCAGCAGTTTATCCCCCGGACAGGGCCACGAGCAGTACTTC. Translated, it gives CASSLSPGQGHEQYF.

This clone has a single count. The chain couples TRBV7-8 to TRBJ2-1, with 8 bases matching TRBD1. Germline trimming cut 2 bases from V and 1 base from J; bases unmatched to any gene: 1. The length of the CDR3 is 15 residues. Germline V lookup: CDR1 SGHVS, CDR2 FQNEAQ. The CDR3: CASSLWTGSYNEQFF. In nucleotides, the CDR3 is TGTGCCAGCAGCTTATGGACAGGGTCCTACAATGAGCAGTTCTTC.

Of note for this clone: A junction boundary mismatches the germline segment, possibly from a read error. The rearrangement uses TRBV30 and TRBJ2-1; D may be TRBD2 (5 bases). Germline loops: CDR1 GTSNPN, CDR2 SVGIG (reference sequence). The CDR3 has 15 residues. The CDR3 protein is CAWSVRAVDYSEQFF. The CDR3 nucleotides read TGTGCCTGGAGTGTACGAGCGGTCGATTACAGTGAGCAGTTCTTC.

The chain employs TRBV2 and TRBJ1-5, with unresolved D. V gave up 7 bases and J gave up 0 bases, with 10 bases separating them. This CDR3 has 14 residues. Per germline, CDR1 SNHLY and CDR2 FYNNEI. CDR3 nucleotide sequence: TGTGCCAGCACCACGGTTAATAGCAATCAGCCCCAGCATTTT. It yields the protein CASTTVNSNQPQHF.

The rearrangement uses TRBV5-4 and TRBJ1-2, with D perhaps TRBD1 (6 bases). The V end lost 0 bases, the J end lost 1 base, and 10 bases lay between the germline ends. Germline CDR1 SGHNT, CDR2 YYREEE (reference sequence). The CDR3 extends over 15 amino acids. CDR3 DNA: TGTGCCAGCAGCTTGGTTAGGGGGGGTAACTATGGCTACACCTTC. Translation gives CASSLVRGGNYGYTF. Looking up the rest from reference TRBV5-4 and TRBJ1-2 gives the full variable domain: ETGVTQSPTHLIKTRGQQVTLRCSSQSGHNTVSWYQQALGQGPQFIFQYYREEENGRGNFPPRFSGLQFPNYSSELNVNALELDDSALYLCASSLVRGGNYGYTFGSGTRLTVV.

Only a few counts were recorded for this clone. The gene calls are TRBV2 and TRBJ2-4; TRBD2 aligns across 7 bases. The J segment lost 8 bases and the V segment lost 5 bases, leaving 6 bases of the junction unmatched. The CDR3 covers 13 residues. Germline lookup yields CDR1 SNHLY and CDR2 FYNNEI. This CDR3 is CASSPIAGDIQYF. In DNA, the CDR3 is TGTGCCAGCAGTCCGATAGCGGGTGACATTCAGTACTTC.

This clone has only one observation. V usage is TRBV9 and J usage is TRBJ2-7; 8 bases match TRBD2. The trim removed 7 bases at V and 1 base at J, leaving 7 bases unmatched. The length of the CDR3 is 14 residues. Germline CDR1 reads SGDLS; CDR2 reads YYNGEE. The CDR3 DNA is TGTGCCAGCTCCCGTAGCGGGACATCCTACGAGCAGTACTTC. Its translation is CASSRSGTSYEQYF. The variable domain in full, completed from reference TRBV9 and TRBJ2-7, reads DSGVTQTPKHLITATGQRVTLRCSPRSGDLSVYWYQQSLDQGLQFLIQYYNGEERAKGNILERFSAQQFPDLHSELNLSSLELGDSALYFCASSRSGTSYEQYFGPGTRLTVT.

The rearrangement links TRBV6-5 to TRBJ1-2; weak D call: TRBD1 (6 bases). CDR1 is MNHEY, CDR2 SVGAGI, per germline. The CDR3 contains 15 residues. Between the trimmed V and J ends, which lost 0 bases and 6 bases, there was a span of 14 bases. CDR3 nucleotide sequence: TGTGCCAGCAGTTACTCCGACAGGCCCCCGGATGGCTACACCTTC. Translating it yields CASSYSDRPPDGYTF.

V usage is TRBV4-1 and J usage is TRBJ2-7; possibly TRBD1 for D (8 bases). Germline lookup yields CDR1 MGHRA and CDR2 YSYEKL. The CDR3 is 15 residues long. V was pared by 2 bases and J by 5 bases, with 16 bases between. CDR3 in DNA: TGCGCCAGCAGCCAAAGCGGGACAGGCTTCGACGAGCAGTACTTC. This gives the protein CASSQSGTGFDEQYF.

V and J are TRBV10-2 and TRBJ1-2; 9 bases are shared with TRBD1. J was trimmed by 0 bases and V by 6 bases; bases with no gene match: 11. The germline CDR1 and CDR2 sequences are WSHSY and SAAADI. The CDR3 runs 17 residues. Here the CDR3 reads CASRSGQGSLPNYGYTF. The CDR3 DNA reads TGCGCCAGCAGATCGGGACAGGGTAGTTTGCCTAACTATGGCTACACCTTC.

This rearrangement joins TRBV18 to TRBJ2-1, with unresolved D. The length of the CDR3 is 14 residues. Per the germline V gene, CDR1 is KGHSH and CDR2 is LQKENI. V was clipped by 6 bases and J by 4 bases, with 13 bases between them. The CDR3 DNA follows: TGTGCCAGCTCGGCCCGACAATCATACAATGAGCAGTTCTTC. Encoded protein: CASSARQSYNEQFF.

CDR3: CASSYSAVVGGYTF. The CDR3 DNA follows: TGTGCCAGCAGTTACTCGGCGGTAGTAGGTGGCTACACCTTC. The chain is built from TRBV6-5 and TRBJ1-2; D unresolved. Germline CDR1 is MNHEY and CDR2 is SVGAGI. The CDR3 totals 14 residues. The V end lost 0 bases, the J end lost 7 bases, and 12 bases lay between the germline ends.